This TCR beta chain was sequenced during a study of T cell responses to AZD1222 COVID-19 vaccine. Measured with immunoSEQ multiplex PCR; TCRdb has only the in-frame clones, and not every one. The sample includes approximately 80,000 clones, over 80% seen only once; the top ten take approximately 5.4%. Deletions cut 2 bases from V and 4 bases from J, with 11 bases between. Per germline, CDR1 MRHNA and CDR2 SNTAGT. This CDR3 comprises 14 residues. Study-level points and caveats: At baseline, just six AZD1222 recipients tested seropositive. Within unmutated variant regions lay the reported targets of nearly half of spike-specific TCRs.

This clone came up once. Its specificity is unknown. The chain employs TRBV6-4 and TRBJ1-2; D unclear. This clonotype originated in an adult in good health. Sequencing was performed on peripheral blood, taken on day 0 of AZD1222 vaccination. The CDR3 reads CASSDNTGLYGYTF. Written as DNA, the CDR3 is TGTGCCAGCAGTGACAATACCGGCCTCTATGGCTACACCTTC.